The 22 T cell receptor beta chains reported below all come from one sample, sequenced in a study of identical twins (dated by TCRdb to about 2016). Libraries came from 5' RACE. This sample was sequenced with an Illumina HiSeq 2000. TCRdb reprocessing: public reads trimmed at Q25 with fastp, clones called with MiXCR, in-frame beta chains kept. A single entry per CDR3 protein holds the most common genes and DNA from its merged rows. The sample has around 650,000 distinct CDR3 sequences on record, around 7.5% of them singletons. The ten largest clones capture 1.6% of the sample. These same records also appear under a second study, on yellow fever vaccine responses in identical twins.

The sequenced sample was PBMCs. The receptors shown here come from a woman between 18 and 29 years old in good health.

The sample holds a few counts of this clonotype. This chain connects TRBV25-1 to TRBJ2-5, with TRBD1 matching 7 bases. V dropped 7 bases and J dropped 0; count of bases not matched to a gene: 8. Germline V gene lookup returns CDR1 MGHDK and CDR2 SYGVNS. This CDR3 comprises 15 residues. The chain's CDR3 is CASKGDSLYQETQYF. CDR3 in DNA: TGTGCCAGCAAAGGGGACAGTTTATACCAAGAGACCCAGTACTTC.

This chain connects TRBV20-1 to TRBJ2-7, with TRBD1 identical over 11 bases. Germline V gene lookup returns CDR1 DFQATT and CDR2 SNEGSKA (reference sequence). This CDR3 region has 14 residues. J lost 7 bases, V lost 4 bases, and 9 bases had no gene match. The CDR3 loop is CSANLGTGGGEQYF. The CDR3 bases are TGCAGTGCTAACCTCGGGACAGGGGGTGGGGAGCAGTACTTC.

At least ten counts were recorded for this clonotype. J is TRBJ1-2 and V is TRBV29-1, with D maybe TRBD1 (6 bases). Trimming pared 1 base from V and 2 bases from J, leaving 17 bases between. The CDR3 covers 16 residues. Germline-derived CDR1 and CDR2 are SQVTM and ANQGSEA. The DNA for the CDR3 is TGCAGCGTTGAAGTAAGAAACGGGCAGGGGAACTATGGCTACACCTTC. Protein: CSVEVRNGQGNYGYTF. The full variable domain, its missing parts supplied by reference TRBV29-1 and TRBJ1-2, is SAVISQKPSRDICQRGTSLTIQCQVDSQVTMMFWYRQQPGQSLTLIATANQGSEATYESGFVIDKFPISRPNLTFSTLTVSNMSPEDSSIYLCSVEVRNGQGNYGYTFGSGTRLTVV.

Only a few counts were recorded for this clonotype. This chain joins TRBV7-8 and TRBJ2-1; D unclear. The germline V and J ends were trimmed by 2 bases and 8 bases, with 25 bases remaining between them. The CDR3 spans 18 residues. CDR1 SGHVS and CDR2 FQNEAQ come from the germline V gene. The CDR3 bases are TGTGCCAGCAGCTTATTCCCTGCCGGAGCTCGGAATGTGTATGAGCAGTTCTTC. This sequence encodes CASSLFPAGARNVYEQFF.

This clonotype was observed a handful of times. The J gene is TRBJ1-4, the V gene TRBV20-1, with 7 bases lining up with TRBD1. Trimming at V came to 2 bases and at J to 0 bases, leaving 9 bases not matched to a gene. CDR1 is DFQATT, CDR2 SNEGSKA, per germline (reference sequence). The CDR3 is made up of 17 amino acids. The CDR3 sequence is CSARKGTAPATNEKLFF. Here the CDR3 DNA reads TGCAGTGCTAGAAAAGGGACAGCTCCCGCAACTAATGAAAAACTGTTTTTT.

The V gene is TRBV7-2, the J gene TRBJ1-1; D remains ambiguous. The germline gives CDR1 SGHTA, CDR2 FQGNSA. V gave up 2 bases and J gave up 4 bases, with 14 bases separating them. This CDR3 contains 15 residues. CDR3 in DNA: TGTGCCAGCAGCTTAACGGGGTCCGAAAGCACTGAAGCTTTCTTT. It codes for CASSLTGSESTEAFF.

This clonotype was counted many times. The rearrangement uses TRBV4-1 and TRBJ1-1, with 12 bases aligning to TRBD1. The CDR3 runs 14 residues. Germline values: CDR1 MGHRA, CDR2 YSYEKL. The V and J ends lost 4 bases and 6 bases, in that order; junction bases with no gene match: 3. CDR3: CASSPGTGGPEAFF. CDR3 sequence (DNA): TGCGCCAGCAGCCCAGGGACAGGGGGCCCTGAAGCTTTCTTT.

This clonotype was picked up many times. V gene TRBV15 combines with J gene TRBJ1-5, with 8 nucleotides matching TRBD1. The V gene's germline CDR1 is LNHNV and CDR2 YYDKDF (reference sequence). V was pared by 6 bases and J by 5 bases, with 12 bases of the junction left unmatched. CDR3 length: 16 amino acids. This CDR3 is CATRDRAPLDHQPQHF. In nucleotides, the CDR3 is TGTGCCACCAGGGACAGGGCCCCACTGGATCATCAGCCCCAGCATTTT.

V is TRBV5-5 and J is TRBJ2-5; the match to TRBD1 covers 8 bases. Losses at the gene ends were 0 bases for V and 5 bases for J; bases not matched to a gene: 12. The CDR3 totals 17 residues. The V gene's germline CDR1 is SGHKS and CDR2 YYEKEE (reference sequence). The CDR3 coding sequence is TGTGCCAGCAGCTTGGTAGGACAGGGTTTAGGAGCGGAGACCCAGTACTTC. Protein sequence: CASSLVGQGLGAETQYF.

Comment on this clonotype: This may be a read error: a much more frequent sequence differs by one nucleotide. The J gene is TRBJ1-1, the V gene TRBV20-1, with D perhaps TRBD1 (6 bases). CDR1 DFQATT and CDR2 SNEGSKA come from the germline V gene (reference sequence). The CDR3 runs to 15 residues. The CDR3 here is CSARGVGQVNTEALF. CDR3 nucleotide sequence: TGCAGTGCCAGGGGCGTTGGGCAGGTGAACACTGAAGCTTTGTTT.

This clonotype was counted a few times. V and J are TRBV7-8 and TRBJ1-5; no clear D gene. Trimming stripped 0 bases from V and 0 bases from J, with 12 bases between. This CDR3 comprises 17 residues. Germline-derived CDR1 and CDR2 are SGHVS and FQNEAQ. In DNA, the CDR3 is TGTGCCAGCAGCTTAGCGGCAGCGGAATATAGCAATCAGCCCCAGCATTTT. Its translation: CASSLAAAEYSNQPQHF.

This clonotype was seen ten or more times. The chain carries TRBV15 and TRBJ2-1, with 11 bases fitting TRBD2. Trimming cost V 0 bases and J 14 bases; bases outside gene matches: 9. This CDR3 spans 15 amino acids. From germline, CDR1 is LNHNV and CDR2 YYDKDF (reference sequence). CDR3 region: CATSRDSGGAEMKFF. CDR3 DNA sequence: TGTGCCACCAGCAGAGATAGCGGGGGGGCGGAGATGAAGTTCTTC.

This clonotype was counted many times. The chain recombines TRBV4-2 with TRBJ2-5; D not resolved. From germline, CDR1 is LGHNA and CDR2 YNFKEQ. This CDR3 has 15 residues. Trimming removed 4 bases at V and 0 bases at J, with 12 bases between. In DNA form, the CDR3 reads TGTGCCAGCAGCCCAGACAACCGGTACCAAGAGACCCAGTACTTC. This sequence encodes CASSPDNRYQETQYF.

This clonotype came up many times. The CDR3 region has the DNA TGTGCCAGCACCAACGACGTTAATACGCAGTATTTT. Translating gives CASTNDVNTQYF. The genes are TRBV12-3 or TRBV12-4 and TRBJ2-3; D gene uncertain. The V end was cut by 7 bases, the J end by 7 bases, with 12 bases between. This CDR3 spans 12 amino acids.

This clonotype was observed many times. V is TRBV7-6 and J is TRBJ2-1; TRBD2 matches at 11 bases. This CDR3 spans 14 amino acids. Germline V CDR1 and CDR2: SGHVS, FNYEAQ. Trimming cost V 5 bases and J 6 bases; bases outside gene matches: 3. This CDR3 is CASSGTSGPNEQFF. In DNA form, the CDR3 reads TGTGCCAGCAGCGGGACTAGCGGACCCAATGAGCAGTTCTTC.

The sample holds a few counts of this clonotype. The chain links TRBV6-5 to TRBJ2-1; TRBD2 aligns across 13 bases. This CDR3 has 19 residues. CDR1 and CDR2 from the germline V gene are MNHEY and SVGAGI. V dropped 2 bases and J dropped 3; count of bases not matched to a gene: 10. CDR3 protein: CASSYPRTSGSSDYNEQFF. CDR3 nucleotides: TGTGCCAGCAGTTACCCCAGGACTAGCGGGAGCTCTGACTACAATGAGCAGTTCTTC.

In its sample, this clonotype was seen many times. The chain has TRBV6-6 and TRBJ1-5; D is ambiguous. V lost 5 bases to trimming and J lost 4 bases, with 6 bases between them. Germline V gene sequence: CDR1 MNHNY, CDR2 SVGAGI (reference sequence). The CDR3 totals 12 residues. The CDR3: CASSALNQPQHF. The CDR3 nucleotides read TGTGCCAGCAGTGCCTTAAATCAGCCCCAGCATTTT.

This clonotype appeared a few times. The J gene is TRBJ2-2, the V gene TRBV4-1, with D possibly being TRBD1 (5 bases). In germline, CDR1 is MGHRA, CDR2 YSYEKL. V was trimmed by 4 bases and J by 2 bases, leaving 14 bases between them. The length of the CDR3 is 16 residues. DNA for the CDR3: TGCGCCAGCAGCCCCGCGATAGGACAAAACACCGGGGAGCTGTTTTTT. Its protein is CASSPAIGQNTGELFF.

This clonotype was counted between two and nine times. The chain employs TRBV4-1 and TRBJ2-7, with 7 bases identical to TRBD2. Unmatched junction bases numbered 7, after V lost 3 bases and J lost 11 bases. The CDR3 sequence is 12 residues long. The V gene's germline CDR1 is MGHRA and CDR2 YSYEKL. CDR3 nucleotides: TGCGCCAGCAGCCACGTGGGAGGGAGAAAGTACTTC. Translated, it gives CASSHVGGRKYF.

The chain recombines TRBV20-1 with TRBJ2-3; 9 nucleotides align to TRBD2. The CDR3 totals 15 residues. CDR1 is DFQATT and CDR2 is SNEGSKA in the germline V gene (reference sequence). V shed 1 base and J 2 bases; nucleotides not matched to a gene: 4. The CDR3 bases are TGCAGTGCTAGAGGCGCTAGCGGGATCACAGATACGCAGTATTTT. Encoded protein: CSARGASGITDTQYF.

Worth noting for this clonotype: It may be a read error: a sequence one base away is much more abundant. The chain couples TRBV5-1 to TRBJ2-3; 12 bases agree with TRBD2. CDR1 is SGHRS, CDR2 YFSETQ, per germline. The CDR3 sequence is 16 residues long. In DNA, the CDR3 is TGCGCCTGCAGCCCCAGACTAGCGGGGGACGCAGATACGCAGTATTTT. Protein product: CACSPRLAGDADTQYF.

This clonotype was recorded many times. J is TRBJ2-4 and V is TRBV7-2; no reliable D call. Per germline, CDR1 SGHTA and CDR2 FQGNSA. Trimming took 1 base from V and 0 from J, leaving 7 bases between them. The CDR3 consists of 15 residues. CDR3 sequence: CASSLEGTAKNIQYF. DNA for the CDR3: TGTGCCAGCAGCTTAGAGGGTACAGCCAAAAACATTCAGTACTTC.